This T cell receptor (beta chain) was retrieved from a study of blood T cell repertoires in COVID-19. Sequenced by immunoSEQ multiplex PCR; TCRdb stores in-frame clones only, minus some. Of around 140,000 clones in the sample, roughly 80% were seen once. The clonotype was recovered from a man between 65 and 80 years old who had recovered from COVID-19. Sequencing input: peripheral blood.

CDR3 sequence: CASSPTGAPNTEAFF. CDR3 in DNA: TGTGCCAGCAGCCCGACAGGGGCCCCGAACACTGAAGCTTTCTTT. The chain recombines TRBV2 with TRBJ1-1, with 8 nucleotides matching TRBD1. The germline gives CDR1 SNHLY, CDR2 FYNNEI. This CDR3 has 15 amino acids. V lost 6 bases to trimming and J lost 1 base; unmatched junction nucleotides: 7.